A single sample is the source of the 4 T cell receptor beta chains below, sequenced in a study of T cells after yellow fever vaccination. TCRdb processed the 5' RACE reads anew with MiXCR; each CDR3 protein has one entry. The repertoire holds about 300,000 distinct CDR3 sequences, with about 6.9% as singletons. Sequenced here: PBMCs, sampled more than 40 days after the first yellow fever vaccination. These receptors originate from a man aged 18 to 30 who received the YFV17D yellow fever vaccine.

The V call is TRBV5-1, the J call TRBJ2-3; D might be TRBD2 (5 bases). V was shortened by 3 bases and J by 4 bases, with 9 bases between the two germline ends. The length of the CDR3 is 13 residues. Germline CDR1 is SGHRS and CDR2 is YFSETQ. The CDR3 reads CASSSFGADTQYF. CDR3 sequence (DNA): TGCGCCAGCAGCTCCTTCGGGGCAGATACGCAGTATTTT. Complete variable domain (other parts from reference TRBV5-1 and TRBJ2-3): KAGVTQTPRYLIKTRGQQVTLSCSPISGHRSVSWYQQTPGQGLQFLFEYFSETQRNKGNFPGRFSGRQFSNSRSEMNVSTLELGDSALYLCASSSFGADTQYFGPGTRLTVL.

J is TRBJ2-5 and V is TRBV29-1; TRBD1 matches 8 bases. From germline, CDR1 is SQVTM and CDR2 ANQGSEA. This CDR3 spans 13 amino acids. V was pared by 3 bases and J by 2 bases, with 2 bases of the junction left unmatched. The CDR3 coding sequence is TGCAGCGTTGAGCACAGGGGGCAAGAGACCCAGTACTTC. Translated: CSVEHRGQETQYF.

This clonotype turned up a few times. The CDR3 DNA reads TGCAGCGTTGAAGTGGGGACATTCTTAAACACCGGGGAGCTGTTTTTT. Translation: CSVEVGTFLNTGELFF. The rearrangement links TRBV29-1 to TRBJ2-2; the D gene is possibly TRBD1 (6 bases). The germline V and J ends were trimmed by 1 base and 2 bases, with 14 bases remaining between them. The CDR3 covers 16 residues. Germline V lookup: CDR1 SQVTM, CDR2 ANQGSEA.

The sample holds a few counts of this clonotype. The junction shows a germline mismatch at one end, possibly a read error. V and J are TRBV10-3 and TRBJ1-2; 8 nucleotides match TRBD1. This CDR3 is built from 13 residues. Germline V CDR1 and CDR2: ENHRY, SYGVKD. CDR3 nucleotide sequence: TGTGCCATCAGTGACCAGGACAGGGATACGACGATCTTC. Its translation: CAISDQDRDTTIF.